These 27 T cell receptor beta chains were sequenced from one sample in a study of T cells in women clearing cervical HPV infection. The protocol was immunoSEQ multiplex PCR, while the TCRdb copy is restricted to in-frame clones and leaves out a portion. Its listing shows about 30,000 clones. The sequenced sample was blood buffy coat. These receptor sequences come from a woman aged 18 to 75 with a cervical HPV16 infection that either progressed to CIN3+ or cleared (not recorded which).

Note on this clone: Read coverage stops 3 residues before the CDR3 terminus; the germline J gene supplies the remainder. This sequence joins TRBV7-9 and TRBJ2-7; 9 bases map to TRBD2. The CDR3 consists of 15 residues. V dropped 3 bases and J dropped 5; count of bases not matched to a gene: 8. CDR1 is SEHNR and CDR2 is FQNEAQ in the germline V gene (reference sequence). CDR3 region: CASSFPAGGTDEQYF. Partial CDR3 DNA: TGTGCCAGCAGCTTCCCAGCGGGAGGTACCGACGAG.

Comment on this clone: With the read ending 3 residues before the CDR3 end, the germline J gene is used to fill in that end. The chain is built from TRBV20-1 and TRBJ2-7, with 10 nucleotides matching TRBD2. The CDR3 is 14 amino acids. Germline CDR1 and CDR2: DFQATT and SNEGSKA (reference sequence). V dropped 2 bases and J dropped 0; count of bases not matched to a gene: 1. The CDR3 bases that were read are TGCAGTGCTAGAACTAGCGGGGACTCCTACGAG. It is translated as CSARTSGDSYE. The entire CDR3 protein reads CSARTSGDSYEQYF.

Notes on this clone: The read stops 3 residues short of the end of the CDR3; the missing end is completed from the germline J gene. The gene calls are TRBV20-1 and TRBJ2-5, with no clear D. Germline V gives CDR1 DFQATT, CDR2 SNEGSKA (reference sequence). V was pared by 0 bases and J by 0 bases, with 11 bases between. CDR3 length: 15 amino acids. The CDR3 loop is CSARDMARYQETQYF. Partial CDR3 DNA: TGCAGTGCTAGAGATATGGCCAGGTACCAAGAGACC.

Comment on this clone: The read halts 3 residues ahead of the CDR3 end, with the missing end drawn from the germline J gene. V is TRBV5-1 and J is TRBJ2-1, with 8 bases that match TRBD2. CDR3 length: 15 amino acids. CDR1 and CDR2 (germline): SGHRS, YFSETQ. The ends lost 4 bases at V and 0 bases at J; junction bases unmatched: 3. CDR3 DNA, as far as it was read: TGCGCCAGCAGCGTGACTAGCGCCTCCTACAATGAG. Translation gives CASSVTSASYNE. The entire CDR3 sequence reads CASSVTSASYNEQFF.

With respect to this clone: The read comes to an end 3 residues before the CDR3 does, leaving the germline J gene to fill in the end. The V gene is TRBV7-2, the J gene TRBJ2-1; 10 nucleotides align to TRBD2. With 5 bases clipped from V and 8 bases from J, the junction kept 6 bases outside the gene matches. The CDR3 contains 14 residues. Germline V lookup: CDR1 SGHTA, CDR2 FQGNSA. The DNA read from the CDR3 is TGTGCCAGCAGCCCCGGGACTAGCGAAGATGAG. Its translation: CASSPGTSEDE. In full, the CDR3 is CASSPGTSEDEQFF.

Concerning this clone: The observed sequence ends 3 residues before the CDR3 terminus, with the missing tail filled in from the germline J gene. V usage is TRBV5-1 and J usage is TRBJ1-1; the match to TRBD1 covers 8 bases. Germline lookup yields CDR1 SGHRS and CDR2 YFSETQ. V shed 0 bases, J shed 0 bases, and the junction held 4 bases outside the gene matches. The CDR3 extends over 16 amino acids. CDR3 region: CASSLDDRGMNTEAFF. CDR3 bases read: TGCGCCAGCAGCTTGGATGACAGGGGAATGAACACTGAA.

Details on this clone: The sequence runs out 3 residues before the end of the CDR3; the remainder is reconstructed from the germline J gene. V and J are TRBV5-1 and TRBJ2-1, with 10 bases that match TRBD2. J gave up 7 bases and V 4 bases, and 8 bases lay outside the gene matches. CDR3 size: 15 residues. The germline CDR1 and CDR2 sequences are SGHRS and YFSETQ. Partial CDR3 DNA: TGCGCCAGCAGCCCTGGGGGTAGCGGGGGGAATGAG. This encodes CASSPGGSGGNE. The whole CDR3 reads CASSPGGSGGNEQFF.

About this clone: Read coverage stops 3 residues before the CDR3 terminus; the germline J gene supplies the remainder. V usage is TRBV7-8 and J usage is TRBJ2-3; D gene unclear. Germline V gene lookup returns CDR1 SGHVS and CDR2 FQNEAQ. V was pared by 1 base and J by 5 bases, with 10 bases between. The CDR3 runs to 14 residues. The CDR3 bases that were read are TGTGCCAGCAGCTTAGAGTCTAGACGAGATACG. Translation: CASSLESRRDT. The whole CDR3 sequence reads CASSLESRRDTQYF.

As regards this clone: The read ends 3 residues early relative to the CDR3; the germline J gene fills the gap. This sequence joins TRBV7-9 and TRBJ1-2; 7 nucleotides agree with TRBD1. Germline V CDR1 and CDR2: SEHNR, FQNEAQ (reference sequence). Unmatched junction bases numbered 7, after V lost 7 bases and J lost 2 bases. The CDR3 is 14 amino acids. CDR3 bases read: TGTGCCAGCAAAAAGGGGGCCCTGAACTATGGC. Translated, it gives CASKKGALNYG. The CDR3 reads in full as CASKKGALNYGYTF.

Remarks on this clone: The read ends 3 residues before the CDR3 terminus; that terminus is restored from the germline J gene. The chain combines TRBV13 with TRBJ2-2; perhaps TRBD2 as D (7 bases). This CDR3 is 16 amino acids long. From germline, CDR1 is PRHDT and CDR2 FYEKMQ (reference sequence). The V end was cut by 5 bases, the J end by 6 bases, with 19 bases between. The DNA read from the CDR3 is TGTGCCAGCAGCCCAAGGGTCCGGGGGGCAGCCGGGGAG. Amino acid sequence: CASSPRVRGAAGE. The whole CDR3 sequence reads CASSPRVRGAAGELFF.

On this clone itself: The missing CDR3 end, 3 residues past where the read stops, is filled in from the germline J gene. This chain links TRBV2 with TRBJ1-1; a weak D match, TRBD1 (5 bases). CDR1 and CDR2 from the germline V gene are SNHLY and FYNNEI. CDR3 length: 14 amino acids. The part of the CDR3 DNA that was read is TGTGCCAGTGGTGGGGACTTTACTAACTATGGC. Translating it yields CASGGDFTNYG. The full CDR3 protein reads CASGGDFTNYGAFF.

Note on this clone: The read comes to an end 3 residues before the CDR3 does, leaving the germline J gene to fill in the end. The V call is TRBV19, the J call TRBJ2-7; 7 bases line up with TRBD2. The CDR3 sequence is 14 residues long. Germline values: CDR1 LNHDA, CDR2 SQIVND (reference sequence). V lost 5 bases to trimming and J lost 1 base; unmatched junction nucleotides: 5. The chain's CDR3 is CASSGGGSSYEQYF. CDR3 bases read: TGTGCCAGTAGTGGTGGCGGGAGTTCCTACGAG.

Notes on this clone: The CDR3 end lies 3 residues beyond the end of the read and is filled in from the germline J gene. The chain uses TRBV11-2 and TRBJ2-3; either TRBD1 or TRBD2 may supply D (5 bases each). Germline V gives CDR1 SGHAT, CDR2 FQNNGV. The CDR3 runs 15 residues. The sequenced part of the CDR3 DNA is TGTGCCAGCAGCACAAATGGGAGAGGACAAGAGACG. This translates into CASSTNGRGQET. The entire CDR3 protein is CASSTNGRGQETQYF.

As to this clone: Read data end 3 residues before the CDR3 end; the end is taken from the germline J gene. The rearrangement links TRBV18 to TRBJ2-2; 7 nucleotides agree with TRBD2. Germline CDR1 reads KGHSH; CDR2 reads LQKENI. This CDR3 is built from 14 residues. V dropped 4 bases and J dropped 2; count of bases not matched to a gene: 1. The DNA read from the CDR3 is TGTGCCAGCTCACGGGACTACAACACCGGGGAG. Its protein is CASSRDYNTGE. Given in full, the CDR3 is CASSRDYNTGELFF.

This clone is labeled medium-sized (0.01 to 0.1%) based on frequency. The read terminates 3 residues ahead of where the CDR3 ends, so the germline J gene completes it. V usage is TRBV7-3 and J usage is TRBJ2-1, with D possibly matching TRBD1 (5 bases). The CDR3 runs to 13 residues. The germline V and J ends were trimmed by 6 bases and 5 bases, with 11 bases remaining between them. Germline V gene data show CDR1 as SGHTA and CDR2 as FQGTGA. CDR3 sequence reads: CASSSGYHNEQFF. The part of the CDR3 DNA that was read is TGTGCCAGCAGTTCAGGGTACCACAATGAG.

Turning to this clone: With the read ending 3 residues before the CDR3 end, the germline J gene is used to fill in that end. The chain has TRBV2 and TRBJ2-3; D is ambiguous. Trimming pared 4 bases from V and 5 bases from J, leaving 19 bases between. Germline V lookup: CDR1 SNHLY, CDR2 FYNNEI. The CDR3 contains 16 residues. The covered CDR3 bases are TGTGCCAGCAGTGGGGTGCCAGCAGCCGGCGGAGATACG. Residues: CASSGVPAAGGDT. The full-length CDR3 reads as CASSGVPAAGGDTQYF.

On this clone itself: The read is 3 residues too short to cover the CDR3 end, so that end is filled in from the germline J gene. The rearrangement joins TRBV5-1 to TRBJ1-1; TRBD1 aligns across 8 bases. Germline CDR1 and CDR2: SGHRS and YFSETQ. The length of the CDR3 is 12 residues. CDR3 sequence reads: CASSLQGVEAFF. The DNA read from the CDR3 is TGCGCCAGCAGCCTACAGGGGGTAGAA.

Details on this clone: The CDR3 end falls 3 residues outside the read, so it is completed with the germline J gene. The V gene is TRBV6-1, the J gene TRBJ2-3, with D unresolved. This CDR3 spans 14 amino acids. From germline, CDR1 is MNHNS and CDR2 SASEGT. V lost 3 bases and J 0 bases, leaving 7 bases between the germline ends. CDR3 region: CASSDRSSTDTQYF. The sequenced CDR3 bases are TGTGCCAGCAGTGACAGATCTAGCACAGATACG.

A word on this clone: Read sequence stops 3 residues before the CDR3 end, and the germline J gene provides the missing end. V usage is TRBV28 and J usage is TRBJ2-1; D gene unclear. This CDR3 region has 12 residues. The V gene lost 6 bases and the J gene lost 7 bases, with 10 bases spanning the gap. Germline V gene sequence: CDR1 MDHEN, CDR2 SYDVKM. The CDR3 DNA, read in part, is TGTGCCAGCAGGGAGACACCTAATGAG. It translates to CASRETPNE. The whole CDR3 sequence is CASRETPNEQFF.

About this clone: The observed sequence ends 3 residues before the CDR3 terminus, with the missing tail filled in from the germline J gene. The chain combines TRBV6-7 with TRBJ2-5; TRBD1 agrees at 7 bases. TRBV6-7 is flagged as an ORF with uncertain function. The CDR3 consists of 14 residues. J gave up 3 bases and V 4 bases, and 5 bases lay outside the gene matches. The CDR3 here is CASSSPGQKETQYF. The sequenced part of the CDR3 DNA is TGTGCCAGCAGTTCGCCGGGACAGAAAGAGACC.

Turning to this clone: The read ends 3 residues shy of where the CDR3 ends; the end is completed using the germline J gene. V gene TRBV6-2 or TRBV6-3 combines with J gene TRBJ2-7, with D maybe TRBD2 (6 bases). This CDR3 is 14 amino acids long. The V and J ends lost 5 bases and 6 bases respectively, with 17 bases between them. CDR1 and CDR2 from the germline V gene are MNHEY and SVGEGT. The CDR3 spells CASSDQPGLPEQYF. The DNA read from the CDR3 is TGTGCCAGCAGTGATCAGCCGGGACTCCCCGAG.

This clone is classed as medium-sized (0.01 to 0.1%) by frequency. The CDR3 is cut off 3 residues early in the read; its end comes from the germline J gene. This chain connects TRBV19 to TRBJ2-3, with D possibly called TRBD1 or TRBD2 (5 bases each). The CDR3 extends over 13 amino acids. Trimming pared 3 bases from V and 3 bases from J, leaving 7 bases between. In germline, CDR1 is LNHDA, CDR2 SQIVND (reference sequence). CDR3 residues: CASSMRGTDTQYF. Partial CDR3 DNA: TGTGCCAGTAGTATGAGGGGAACAGATACG.

The covered CDR3 bases are TGCGCCAGCAGCTTAACTCGTACAGGGGTTGAA. As protein: CASSLTRTGVE. The whole CDR3 reads CASSLTRTGVEAFF. The chain joins TRBV5-1 to TRBJ1-1, with TRBD1 identical over 7 bases. The read ends 3 residues shy of where the CDR3 ends; the end is completed using the germline J gene. The CDR3 has 14 residues. Germline lookup yields CDR1 SGHRS and CDR2 YFSETQ. V lost 2 bases to trimming and J lost 7 bases; unmatched junction nucleotides: 8.

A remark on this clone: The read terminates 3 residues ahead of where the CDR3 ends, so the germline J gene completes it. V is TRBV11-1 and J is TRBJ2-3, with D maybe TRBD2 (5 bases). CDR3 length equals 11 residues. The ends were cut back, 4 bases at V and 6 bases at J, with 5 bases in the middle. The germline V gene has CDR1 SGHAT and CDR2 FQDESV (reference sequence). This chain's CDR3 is CASSSGDTQYF. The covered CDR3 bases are TGTGCCAGCAGCTCGGGGGATACG.

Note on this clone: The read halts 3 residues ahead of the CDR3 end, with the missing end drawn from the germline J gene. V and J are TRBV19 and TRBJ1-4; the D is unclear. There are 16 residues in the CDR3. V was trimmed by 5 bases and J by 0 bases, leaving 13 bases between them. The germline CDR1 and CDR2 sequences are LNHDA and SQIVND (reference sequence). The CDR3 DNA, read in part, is TGTGCCAGTAGTCAACAATACGGGGCAACTAATGAAAAA. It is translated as CASSQQYGATNEK. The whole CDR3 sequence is CASSQQYGATNEKLFF.

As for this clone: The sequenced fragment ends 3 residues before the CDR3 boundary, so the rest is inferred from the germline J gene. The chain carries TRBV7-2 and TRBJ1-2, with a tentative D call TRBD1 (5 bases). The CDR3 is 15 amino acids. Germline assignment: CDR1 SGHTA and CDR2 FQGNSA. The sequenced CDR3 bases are TGTGCCAGCAGCCATAACATCGCTAGCGGGGCAACC. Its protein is CASSHNIASGAT. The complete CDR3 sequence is CASSHNIASGATYTF.

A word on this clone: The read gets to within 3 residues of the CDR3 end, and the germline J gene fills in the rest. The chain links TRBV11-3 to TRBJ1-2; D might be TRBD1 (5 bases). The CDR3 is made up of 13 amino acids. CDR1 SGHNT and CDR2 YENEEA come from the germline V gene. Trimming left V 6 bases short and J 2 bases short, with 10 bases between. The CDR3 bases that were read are TGTGCCAGCAGGGAGACAGAAAACTATGGC. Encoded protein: CASRETENYG. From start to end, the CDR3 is CASRETENYGYTF.